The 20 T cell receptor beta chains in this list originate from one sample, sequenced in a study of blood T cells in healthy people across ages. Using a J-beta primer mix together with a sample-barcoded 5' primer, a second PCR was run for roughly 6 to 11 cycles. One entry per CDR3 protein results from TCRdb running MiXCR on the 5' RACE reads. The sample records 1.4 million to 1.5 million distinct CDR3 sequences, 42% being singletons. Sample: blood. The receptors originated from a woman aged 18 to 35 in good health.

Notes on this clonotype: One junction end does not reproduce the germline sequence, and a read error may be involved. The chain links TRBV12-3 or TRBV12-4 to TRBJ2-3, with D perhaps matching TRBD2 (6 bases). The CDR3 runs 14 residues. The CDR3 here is CASSTLTSTDMQYF. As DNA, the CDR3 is TGTGCCAGCAGTACCCTGACTAGTACAGATATGCAGTATTTT.

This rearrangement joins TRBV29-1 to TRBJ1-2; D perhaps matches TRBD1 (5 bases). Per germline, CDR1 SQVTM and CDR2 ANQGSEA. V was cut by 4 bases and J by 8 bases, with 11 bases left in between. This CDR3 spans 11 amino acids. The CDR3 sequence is CSVGGSGGYTF. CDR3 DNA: TGCAGCGTTGGGGGCAGCGGCGGCTACACCTTC.

CDR3 in DNA: TGTGCCAGTAGTACCCGGGGCGGGATCAGCTCCTACAATGAGCAGTTCTTC. This translates into CASSTRGGISSYNEQFF. The chain links TRBV19 to TRBJ2-1; a possible D gene is TRBD2 (6 bases). Trimming removed 4 bases at V and 0 bases at J, with 16 bases between. This CDR3 is built from 17 residues. Germline lookup yields CDR1 LNHDA and CDR2 SQIVND (reference sequence).

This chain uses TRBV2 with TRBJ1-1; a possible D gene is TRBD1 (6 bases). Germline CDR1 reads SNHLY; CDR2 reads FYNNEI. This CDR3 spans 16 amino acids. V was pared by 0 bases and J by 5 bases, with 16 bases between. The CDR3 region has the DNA TGTGCCAGCAGTGAAGCCCGCGCAGGGGACGTGACTGAAGCTTTCTTT. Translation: CASSEARAGDVTEAFF.

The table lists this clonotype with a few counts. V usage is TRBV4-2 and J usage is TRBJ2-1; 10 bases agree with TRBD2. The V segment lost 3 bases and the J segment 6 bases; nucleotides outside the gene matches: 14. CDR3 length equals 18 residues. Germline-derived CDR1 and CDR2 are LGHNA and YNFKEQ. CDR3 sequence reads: CASSQSPSNLAGANEQFF. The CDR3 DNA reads TGTGCCAGCAGCCAGTCCCCCTCCAATCTAGCGGGGGCCAATGAGCAGTTCTTC.

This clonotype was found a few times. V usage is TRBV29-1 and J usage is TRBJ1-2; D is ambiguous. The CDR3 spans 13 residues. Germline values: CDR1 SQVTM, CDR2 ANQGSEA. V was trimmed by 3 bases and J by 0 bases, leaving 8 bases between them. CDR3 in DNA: TGCAGCGTTGAGGCAGAGTCTAACTATGGCTACACCTTC. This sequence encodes CSVEAESNYGYTF.

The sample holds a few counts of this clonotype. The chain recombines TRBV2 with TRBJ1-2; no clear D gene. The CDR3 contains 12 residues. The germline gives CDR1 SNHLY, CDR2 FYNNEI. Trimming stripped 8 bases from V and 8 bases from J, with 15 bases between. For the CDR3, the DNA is TGTGCCAGCGACCTCGGATACGCCGGCTACACCTTC. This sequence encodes CASDLGYAGYTF. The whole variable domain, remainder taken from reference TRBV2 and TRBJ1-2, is EPEVTQTPSHQVTQMGQEVILRCVPISNHLYFYWYRQILGQKVEFLVSFYNNEISEKSEIFDDQFSVERPDGSNFTLKIRSTKLEDSAMYFCASDLGYAGYTFGSGTRLTVV.

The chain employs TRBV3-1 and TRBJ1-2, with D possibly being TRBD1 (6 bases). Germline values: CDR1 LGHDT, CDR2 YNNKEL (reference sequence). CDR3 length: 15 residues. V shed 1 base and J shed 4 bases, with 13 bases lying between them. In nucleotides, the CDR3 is TGTGCCAGCAGCCAAGGAGGGGGAGGGCGCTATGGCTACACCTTC. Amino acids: CASSQGGGGRYGYTF.

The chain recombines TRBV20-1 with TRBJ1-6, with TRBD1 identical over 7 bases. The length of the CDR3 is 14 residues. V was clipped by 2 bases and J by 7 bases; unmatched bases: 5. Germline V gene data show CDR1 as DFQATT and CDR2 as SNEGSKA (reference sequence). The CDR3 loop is CSARPGGTNSPLHF. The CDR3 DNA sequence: TGCAGTGCTAGACCAGGGGGAACGAATTCACCCCTCCACTTT.

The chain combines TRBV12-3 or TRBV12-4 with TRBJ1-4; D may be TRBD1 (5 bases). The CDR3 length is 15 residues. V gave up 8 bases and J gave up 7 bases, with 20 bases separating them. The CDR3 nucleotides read TGTGCCAGCTGGACGGACACGAACCTCGTTGAAAAACTGTTTTTT. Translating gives CASWTDTNLVEKLFF.

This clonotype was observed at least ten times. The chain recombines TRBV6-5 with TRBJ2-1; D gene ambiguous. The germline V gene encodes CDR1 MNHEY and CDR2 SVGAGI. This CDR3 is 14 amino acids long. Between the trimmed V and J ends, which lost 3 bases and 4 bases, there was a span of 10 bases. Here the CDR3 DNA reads TGTGCCAGCAGTTATGCCCCCGGTTACAATGAGCAGTTCTTC. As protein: CASSYAPGYNEQFF.

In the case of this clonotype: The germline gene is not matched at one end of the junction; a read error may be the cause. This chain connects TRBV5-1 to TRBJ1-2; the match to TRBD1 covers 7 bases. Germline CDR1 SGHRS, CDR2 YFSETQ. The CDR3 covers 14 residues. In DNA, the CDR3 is TGTGCCAGCAGCTTAGACAGGGATAACTATGGCTACACCTTC. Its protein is CASSLDRDNYGYTF.

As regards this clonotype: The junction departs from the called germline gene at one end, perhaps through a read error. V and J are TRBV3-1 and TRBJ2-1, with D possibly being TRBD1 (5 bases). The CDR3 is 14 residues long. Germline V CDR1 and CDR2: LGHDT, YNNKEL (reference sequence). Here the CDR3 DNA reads TGCGCCAGCAGCCATAGTTCTAGATCCCAGGGGCAGTTCTTC. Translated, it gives CASSHSSRSQGQFF.

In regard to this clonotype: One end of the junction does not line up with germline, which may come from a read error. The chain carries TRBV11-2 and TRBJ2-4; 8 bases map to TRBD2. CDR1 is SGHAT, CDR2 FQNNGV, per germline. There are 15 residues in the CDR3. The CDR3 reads CVSSQRTGGPWEQYF. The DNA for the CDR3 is TGTGTCAGCAGTCAACGGACGGGAGGGCCTTGGGAGCAGTACTTC. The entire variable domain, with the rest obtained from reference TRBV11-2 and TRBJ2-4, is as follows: EAGVAQSPRYKIIEKRQSVAFWCNPISGHATLYWYQQILGQGPKLLIQFQNNGVVDDSQLPKDRFSAERLKGVDSTLKIQPAKLEDSAVYLCVSSQRTGGPWEQYFGAGTRLSVL.

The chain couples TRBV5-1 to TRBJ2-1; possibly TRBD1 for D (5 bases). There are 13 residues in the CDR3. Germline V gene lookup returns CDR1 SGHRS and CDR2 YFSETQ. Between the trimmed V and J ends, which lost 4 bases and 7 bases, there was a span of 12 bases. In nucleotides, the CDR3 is TGCGCCAGCAGCCTTAACCAGGGAAATGAGCAGTTCTTC. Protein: CASSLNQGNEQFF.

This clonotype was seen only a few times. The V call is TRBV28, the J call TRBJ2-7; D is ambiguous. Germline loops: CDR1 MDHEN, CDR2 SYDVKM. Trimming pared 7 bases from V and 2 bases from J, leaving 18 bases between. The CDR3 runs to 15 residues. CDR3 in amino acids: CASTARGSATYEQYF. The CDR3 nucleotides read TGTGCCAGCACCGCACGTGGGTCCGCTACCTACGAGCAGTACTTC.

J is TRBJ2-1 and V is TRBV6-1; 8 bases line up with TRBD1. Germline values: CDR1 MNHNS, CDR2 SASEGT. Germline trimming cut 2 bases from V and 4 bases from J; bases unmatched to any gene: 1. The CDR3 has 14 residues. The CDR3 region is CASSEWTGYNEQFF. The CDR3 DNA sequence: TGTGCCAGCAGTGAATGGACAGGGTACAATGAGCAGTTCTTC.

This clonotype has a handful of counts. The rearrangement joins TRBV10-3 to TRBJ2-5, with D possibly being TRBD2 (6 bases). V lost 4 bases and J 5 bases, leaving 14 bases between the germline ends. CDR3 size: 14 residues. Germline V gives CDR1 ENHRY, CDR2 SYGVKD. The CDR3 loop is CAISGRQGGETQYF. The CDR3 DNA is TGTGCCATCAGTGGGAGGCAGGGAGGCGAGACCCAGTACTTC.

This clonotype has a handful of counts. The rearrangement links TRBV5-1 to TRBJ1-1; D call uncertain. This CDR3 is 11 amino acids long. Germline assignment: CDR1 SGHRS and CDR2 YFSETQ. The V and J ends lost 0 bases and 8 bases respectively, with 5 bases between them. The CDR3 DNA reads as TGCGCCAGCAGCTTGGAGTCAGAAGCTTTCTTT. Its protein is CASSLESEAFF.

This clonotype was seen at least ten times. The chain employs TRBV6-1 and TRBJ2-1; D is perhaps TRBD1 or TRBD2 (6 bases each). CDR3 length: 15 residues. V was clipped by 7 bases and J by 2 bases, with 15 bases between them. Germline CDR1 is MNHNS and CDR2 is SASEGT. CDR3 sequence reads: CASTEQGGPYNEQFF. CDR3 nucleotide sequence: TGTGCCAGCACCGAACAGGGAGGCCCCTACAATGAGCAGTTCTTC.